Below, 7 T cell receptor beta chains from the same sample are listed, as sequenced in a study of OX40 agonist ivuxolimab in advanced cancers. This table comes from immunoSEQ multiplex PCR, and its TCRdb copy is limited to in-frame clones, with some not included. The sample has about 100,000 clones; less than 95% are singletons. Sequencing used CD4+ or CD8+ T cells sorted from blood, obtained in a trial of the OX40 agonist ivuxolimab. Every receptor here comes from an adult with an advanced solid tumor such as melanoma, head and neck, liver or kidney cancer.

This chain links TRBV5-5 with TRBJ2-7; no reliable D call. Germline loops: CDR1 SGHKS, CDR2 YYEKEE (reference sequence). This CDR3 is 15 amino acids long. Trimming left V 0 bases short and J 0 bases short, with 10 bases between. CDR3 nucleotide sequence: TGTGCCAGCAGCTTGGGGCCAGGATCCTCCTACGAGCAGTACTTC. Protein product: CASSLGPGSSYEQYF.

This sequence joins TRBV5-1 and TRBJ1-3; TRBD1 might be the D (5 bases). The CDR3 consists of 15 residues. With 0 bases removed from V and 2 bases from J, the gap between germline ends came to 9 bases. Germline CDR1 and CDR2: SGHRS and YFSETQ. CDR3 DNA sequence: TGCGCCAGCAGCTTGGAGGGCAGGGCTGGAAACACCATATATTTT. Encoded protein: CASSLEGRAGNTIYF.

This rearrangement joins TRBV4-1 to TRBJ1-2, with 7 bases that match TRBD1. The CDR3 spans 16 residues. Germline V lookup: CDR1 MGHRA, CDR2 YSYEKL. Germline trimming cut 0 bases from V and 4 bases from J; bases unmatched to any gene: 8. CDR3 protein: CASSQEGGSLRYGYTF. The DNA for the CDR3 is TGCGCCAGCAGCCAAGAAGGGGGCAGCCTTCGCTATGGCTACACCTTC.

V and J are TRBV27 and TRBJ2-1, with D possibly being TRBD2 (6 bases). Trimming shortened V by 2 bases and J by 4 bases, and 24 bases separated the two germline ends. CDR3 length: 19 amino acids. Germline CDR1 reads MNHEY; CDR2 reads SMNVEV (reference sequence). The CDR3 spells CASSLAGRGSGAGYNEQFF. CDR3 DNA sequence: TGTGCCAGCAGTTTAGCGGGACGGGGGTCGGGTGCCGGTTACAATGAGCAGTTCTTC.

The count of this clone is one. This chain uses TRBV6-5 with TRBJ2-7; D might be TRBD1 or TRBD2, each matching 5 bases. CDR3 length: 15 residues. Germline CDR1 and CDR2: MNHEY and SVGAGI. V lost 0 bases and J 5 bases, leaving 14 bases between the germline ends. In DNA, the CDR3 is TGTGCCAGCAGTTACTCGGGGACGGGCTTGAACGAGCAGTACTTC. This translates into CASSYSGTGLNEQYF.

CDR3 bases: TGTGCCAGCAGTTACCCCCGGACCCACGGTGGAGAGACCCAGTACTTC. Its protein is CASSYPRTHGGETQYF. The chain couples TRBV6-6 to TRBJ2-5, with D unresolved. The V gene lost 2 bases and the J gene lost 4 bases, with 17 bases spanning the gap. The length of the CDR3 is 16 residues. Germline-derived CDR1 and CDR2 are MNHNY and SVGAGI (reference sequence).

The gene calls are TRBV7-7 and TRBJ1-3, with TRBD1 matching over 9 bases. With 5 bases clipped from V and 4 bases from J, the junction kept 18 bases outside the gene matches. The CDR3 has 19 residues. Germline V gives CDR1 SSHAT, CDR2 FNYEAQ (reference sequence). The CDR3 loop is CASSPTGTGIKRVGNTIYF. In DNA, the CDR3 is TGTGCCAGCAGCCCAACCGGGACAGGGATCAAACGGGTGGGAAACACCATATATTTT.